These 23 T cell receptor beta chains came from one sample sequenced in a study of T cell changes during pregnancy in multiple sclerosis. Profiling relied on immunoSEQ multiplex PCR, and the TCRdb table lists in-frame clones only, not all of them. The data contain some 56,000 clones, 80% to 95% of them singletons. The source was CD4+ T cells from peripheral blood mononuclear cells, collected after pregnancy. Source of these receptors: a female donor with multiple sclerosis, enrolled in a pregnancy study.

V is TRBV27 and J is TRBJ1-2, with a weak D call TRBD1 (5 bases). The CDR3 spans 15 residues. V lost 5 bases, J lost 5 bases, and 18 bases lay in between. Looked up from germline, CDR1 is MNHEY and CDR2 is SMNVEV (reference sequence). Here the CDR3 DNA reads TGTGCCAGCAGTGGCAGGAGGGGTCTTGTGTATGGCTACACCTTC. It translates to CASSGRRGLVYGYTF.

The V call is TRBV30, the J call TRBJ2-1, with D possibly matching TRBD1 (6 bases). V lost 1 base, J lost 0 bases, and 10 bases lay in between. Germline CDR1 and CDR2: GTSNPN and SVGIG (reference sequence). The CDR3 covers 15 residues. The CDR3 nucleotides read TGTGCCTGGAGTGGAACAGGGAGCTCCTACAATGAGCAGTTCTTC. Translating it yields CAWSGTGSSYNEQFF.

CDR3 sequence: CASSQDRGLGGADTQYF. Written as DNA, the CDR3 is TGCGCCAGCAGCCAAGACCGCGGACTTGGCGGGGCAGATACGCAGTATTTT. J is TRBJ2-3 and V is TRBV4-3; D is possibly TRBD2 (6 bases). This CDR3 comprises 17 residues. CDR1 LGHNA and CDR2 YSLEER come from the germline V gene. V was cut by 0 bases and J by 4 bases, with 17 bases left in between.

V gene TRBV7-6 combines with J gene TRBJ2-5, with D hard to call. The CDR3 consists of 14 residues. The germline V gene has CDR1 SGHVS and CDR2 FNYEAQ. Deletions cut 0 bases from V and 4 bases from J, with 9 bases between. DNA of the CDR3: TGTGCCAGCAGCTTAGCGTCGAGGTTAGAGACCCAGTACTTC. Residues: CASSLASRLETQYF.

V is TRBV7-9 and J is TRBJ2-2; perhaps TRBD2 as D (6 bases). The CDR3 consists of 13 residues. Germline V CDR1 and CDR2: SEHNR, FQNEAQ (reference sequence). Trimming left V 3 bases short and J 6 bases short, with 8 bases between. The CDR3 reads CASSFGGAGELFF. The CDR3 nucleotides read TGTGCCAGCAGCTTTGGAGGGGCCGGGGAGCTGTTTTTT.

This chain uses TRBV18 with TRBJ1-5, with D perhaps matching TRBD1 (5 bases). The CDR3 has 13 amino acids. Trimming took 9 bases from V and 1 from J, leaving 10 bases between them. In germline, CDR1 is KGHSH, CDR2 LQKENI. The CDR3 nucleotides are TGTGCCAGTCAGGGTTCAAGCAATCAGCCCCAGCATTTT. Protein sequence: CASQGSSNQPQHF.

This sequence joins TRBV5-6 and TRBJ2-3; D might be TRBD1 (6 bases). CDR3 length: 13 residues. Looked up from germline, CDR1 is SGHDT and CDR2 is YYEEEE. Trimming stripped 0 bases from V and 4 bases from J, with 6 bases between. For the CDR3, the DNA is TGTGCCAGCAGCTTGGGGGGGCCAGATACGCAGTATTTT. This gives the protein CASSLGGPDTQYF.

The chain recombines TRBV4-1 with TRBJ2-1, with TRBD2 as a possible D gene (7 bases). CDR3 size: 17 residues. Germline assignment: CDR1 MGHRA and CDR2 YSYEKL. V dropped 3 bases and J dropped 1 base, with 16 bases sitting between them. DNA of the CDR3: TGCGCCAGCAGCCAGATGCGGGGGCCCCGTTCCTACAATGAGCAGTTCTTC. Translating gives CASSQMRGPRSYNEQFF.

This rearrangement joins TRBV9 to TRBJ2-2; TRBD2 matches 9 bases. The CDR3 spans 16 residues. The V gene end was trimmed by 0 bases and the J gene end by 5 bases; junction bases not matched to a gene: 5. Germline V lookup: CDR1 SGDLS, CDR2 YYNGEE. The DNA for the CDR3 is TGTGCCAGCAGCGTAGGCGGGGGGGCCCGAACCGGGGAGCTGTTTTTT. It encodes CASSVGGGARTGELFF.

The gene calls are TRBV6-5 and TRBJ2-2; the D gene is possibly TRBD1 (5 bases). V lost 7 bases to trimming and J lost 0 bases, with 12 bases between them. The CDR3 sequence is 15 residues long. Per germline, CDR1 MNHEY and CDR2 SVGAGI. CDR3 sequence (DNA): TGTGCCAGCAAAAAACAGGATACGAACACCGGGGAGCTGTTTTTT. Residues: CASKKQDTNTGELFF.

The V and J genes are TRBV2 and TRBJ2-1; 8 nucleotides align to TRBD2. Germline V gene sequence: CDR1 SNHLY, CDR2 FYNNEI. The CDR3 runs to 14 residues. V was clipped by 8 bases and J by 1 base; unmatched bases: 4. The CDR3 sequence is CASLRGVSYNEQFF. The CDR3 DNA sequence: TGTGCCAGCTTGCGGGGGGTTTCCTACAATGAGCAGTTCTTC.

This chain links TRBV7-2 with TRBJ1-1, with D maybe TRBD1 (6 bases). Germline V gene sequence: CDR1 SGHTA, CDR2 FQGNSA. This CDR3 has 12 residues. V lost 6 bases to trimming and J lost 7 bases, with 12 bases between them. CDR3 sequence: CASSTGFGEAFF. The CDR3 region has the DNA TGTGCCAGCAGTACAGGGTTTGGTGAAGCTTTCTTT.

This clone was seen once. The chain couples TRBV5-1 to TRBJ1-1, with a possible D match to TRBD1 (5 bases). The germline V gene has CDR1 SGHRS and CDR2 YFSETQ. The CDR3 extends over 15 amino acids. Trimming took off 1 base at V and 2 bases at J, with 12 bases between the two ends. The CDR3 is CASSLIGGANTEAFF. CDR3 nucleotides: TGCGCCAGCAGCTTGATTGGAGGGGCAAACACTGAAGCTTTCTTT.

The CDR3 here is CASSVEGAGHGYTF. CDR3 DNA: TGTGCCAGCAGCGTAGAAGGCGCAGGGCACGGCTACACCTTC. The chain is built from TRBV9 and TRBJ1-2, with a possible D match to TRBD1 (5 bases). V lost 0 bases to trimming and J lost 8 bases, with 14 bases between them. There are 14 residues in the CDR3. Germline-derived CDR1 and CDR2 are SGDLS and YYNGEE.

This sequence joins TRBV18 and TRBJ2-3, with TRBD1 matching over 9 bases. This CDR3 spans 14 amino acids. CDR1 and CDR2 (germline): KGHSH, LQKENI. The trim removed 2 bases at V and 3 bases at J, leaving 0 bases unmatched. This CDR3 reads CASSPDRGTDTQYF. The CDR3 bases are TGTGCCAGCTCACCAGACAGGGGGACAGATACGCAGTATTTT.

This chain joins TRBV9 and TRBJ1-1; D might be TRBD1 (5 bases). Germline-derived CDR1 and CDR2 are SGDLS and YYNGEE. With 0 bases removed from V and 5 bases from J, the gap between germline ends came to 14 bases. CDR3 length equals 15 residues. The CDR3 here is CASSVASGLRTEAFF. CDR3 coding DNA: TGTGCCAGCAGCGTAGCGTCAGGGTTGAGGACTGAAGCTTTCTTT.

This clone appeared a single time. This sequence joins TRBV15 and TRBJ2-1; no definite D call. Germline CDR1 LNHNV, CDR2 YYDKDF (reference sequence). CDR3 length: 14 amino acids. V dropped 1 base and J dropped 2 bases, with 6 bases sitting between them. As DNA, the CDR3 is TGTGCCACCAGCAGAGGCGACACCTACAATGAGCAGTTCTTC. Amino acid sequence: CATSRGDTYNEQFF.

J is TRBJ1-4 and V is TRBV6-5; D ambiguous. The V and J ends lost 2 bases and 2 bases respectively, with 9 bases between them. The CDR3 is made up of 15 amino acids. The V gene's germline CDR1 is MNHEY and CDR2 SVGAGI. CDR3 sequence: CASSYGGRTNEKLFF. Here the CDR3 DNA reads TGTGCCAGCAGTTACGGCGGGCGGACTAATGAAAAACTGTTTTTT.

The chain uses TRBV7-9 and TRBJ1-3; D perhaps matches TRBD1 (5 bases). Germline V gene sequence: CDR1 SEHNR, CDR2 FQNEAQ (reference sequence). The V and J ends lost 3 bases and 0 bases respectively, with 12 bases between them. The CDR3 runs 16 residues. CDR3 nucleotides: TGTGCCAGCAGCTTCGACAGAGCCTTCTCTGGAAACACCATATATTTT. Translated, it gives CASSFDRAFSGNTIYF.

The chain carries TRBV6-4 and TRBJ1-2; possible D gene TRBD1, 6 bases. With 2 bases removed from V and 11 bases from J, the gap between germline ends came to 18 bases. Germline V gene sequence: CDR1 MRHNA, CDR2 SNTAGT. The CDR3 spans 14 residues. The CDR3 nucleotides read TGTGCCAGCAGTGACCTCCCGCGGAAGGGGGAGTACACCTTC. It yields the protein CASSDLPRKGEYTF.

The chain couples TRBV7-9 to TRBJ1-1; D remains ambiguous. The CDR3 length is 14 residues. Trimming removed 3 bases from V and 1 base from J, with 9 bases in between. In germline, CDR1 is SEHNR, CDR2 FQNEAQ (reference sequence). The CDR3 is CASSLTTANTEAFF. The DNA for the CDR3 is TGTGCCAGCAGCTTGACTACGGCGAACACTGAAGCTTTCTTT.

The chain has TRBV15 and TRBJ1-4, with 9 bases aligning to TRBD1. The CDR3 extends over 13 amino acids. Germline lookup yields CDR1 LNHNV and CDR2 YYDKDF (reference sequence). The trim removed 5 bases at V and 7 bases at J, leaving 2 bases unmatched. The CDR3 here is CATSRDRVEKLFF. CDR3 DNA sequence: TGTGCCACCAGCCGGGACAGGGTTGAAAAACTGTTTTTT.

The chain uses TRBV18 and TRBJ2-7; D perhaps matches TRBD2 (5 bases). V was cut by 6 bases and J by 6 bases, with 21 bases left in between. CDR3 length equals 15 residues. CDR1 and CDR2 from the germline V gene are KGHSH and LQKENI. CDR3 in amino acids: CASSPTGLAPGEQYF. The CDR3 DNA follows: TGTGCCAGCTCTCCGACCGGACTGGCACCGGGCGAGCAGTACTTC.